These T cell receptor beta chains were read from a single sample in a study of T-cell memory formation after mild COVID-19. Via MiXCR, TCRdb re-called the 5' RACE reads, giving one row per CDR3 protein. The data contain approximately 54,000 distinct CDR3 sequences, around 12% of them seen just once; the ten biggest clones take up around 25%. Sequences were obtained from PBMCs or a T cell subset sorted from them (not recorded which). The receptors derive from a man younger than 35 who had mild COVID-19 (a few samples of this study predate the infection). Cell type and time point are not known. CDR3s include the opening cysteine and the closing phenylalanine or tryptophan. A D gene is named only where the DNA matches it firmly. Clone size is stated in some rows and not others, as once, few, many or a class when expanded.

TRBV6-2/TRBV6-3,TRBJ2-1,.,.,CASTEGGGTEFF
TRBV15,TRBJ2-2,.,.,CATSRAPPGRGTGELFF
TRBV5-5,TRBJ1-5,many,TRBD1,CASRSDRGPGQPQHF
TRBV24-1,TRBJ1-5,.,.,CATSDFSNQPQHF
TRBV20-1,TRBJ2-1,few,.,CSASDNEQFF
TRBV5-1,TRBJ2-2,.,.,CASHPQNPTTGELFF
TRBV9,TRBJ2-7,few,.,CASSVGDWTYEQYF
TRBV4-3,TRBJ1-4,.,TRBD1,CASSQTGGTNEKLFF
TRBV6-6,TRBJ1-4,few,.,CASSYQENEKLFF
TRBV2,TRBJ2-7,few,TRBD2,CASSVTGLAHEQYF
TRBV2,TRBJ1-6,.,TRBD1,CASSARTGGENSPLHF
TRBV12-3/TRBV12-4,TRBJ1-3,.,.,CASSLSGSRNTIYF
TRBV20-1,TRBJ2-1,.,.,CSAGGNNEQFF
TRBV4-3,TRBJ2-3,many,.,CASSQDLLTGASTDTQYF
TRBV4-3,TRBJ2-2,many,TRBD2,CASSPRWRGVQNTGELFF
TRBV9,TRBJ1-2,.,TRBD1,CASSPHTGTDYSYGYTF
TRBV12-3/TRBV12-4,TRBJ2-5,.,.,CASSLAVGSGETQYF
TRBV27,TRBJ2-3,few,TRBD2,CASSPSLAGGIDTQYF
TRBV5-1,TRBJ2-3,many,.,CASSSGGRAVDTQYF
TRBV24-1,TRBJ2-2,few,.,CATSGVRDTTGELFF
TRBV19,TRBJ1-1,.,.,CASREDTEAFF
TRBV3-1,TRBJ1-2,.,.,CASSQAGGNGYTF
TRBV28,TRBJ2-5,many,.,CASSTPRGGETQYF
TRBV5-1,TRBJ2-2,.,TRBD1,CASSPTGGRDTGELFF
TRBV4-1,TRBJ2-3,many,.,CASSHLGRARMDTQYF
TRBV4-3,TRBJ2-7,many,TRBD1,CASSATGAHEQYF
TRBV5-1,TRBJ2-3,many,.,CASRVFWGTDTQYF
TRBV20-1,TRBJ1-1,few,.,CSARDFAVNTEAFF
TRBV6-1,TRBJ1-1,few,.,CASSGRGPGTEAFF
TRBV9,TRBJ1-4,many,.,CASSKLTTNEKLFF
TRBV6-2/TRBV6-3,TRBJ2-5,.,.,CASSDPGAVGETQYF
TRBV6-5,TRBJ2-6,.,.,CASSPPGFSGANVLTF
TRBV5-1,TRBJ1-2,few,TRBD1,CASSLTGVEGYTF
TRBV10-2,TRBJ2-1,.,TRBD1,CASNPGQGAHNEQFF
TRBV20-1,TRBJ2-5,many,TRBD1,CSAADHRGQETQYF
TRBV10-1,TRBJ1-5,few,.,CASRMWENQPQHF
TRBV6-5,TRBJ2-3,few,.,CASGGATSADTQYF
TRBV6-5,TRBJ1-6,few,.,CASSYSGQGRDSPLHF